Listed here is a single T cell receptor beta chain. TCR beta VDJ combinations and CDR3 sequences were profiled from genomic DNA. TCRdb reanalysed the reads using MiXCR and keeps one entry per CDR3 protein. Here the sample spans 200,000 to 250,000 distinct CDR3 sequences, more than 40% being singletons. Flow cytometry had shown expanded CD8+CD57+ cells in the patients chosen for sequencing. This sample is drawn from a study of CD8+CD57+ T cells in acquired aplastic anemia. Germline loops: CDR1 SGHRS, CDR2 YFSETQ. V was shortened by 4 bases and J by 4 bases, with 11 bases between the two germline ends. This CDR3 spans 13 amino acids.

This receptor was obtained from a human donor with aplastic anemia. Source material: sorted CD4+, CD8+, or CD8+CD57+ T cells (not recorded which) from PBMCs. V gene TRBV5-1 combines with J gene TRBJ1-2, with D possibly TRBD1 on 6 matching bases. DNA for the CDR3: TGCGCCAGCAGCCCTACAGGGCTCTATGGCTACACCTTC. It translates to CASSPTGLYGYTF.